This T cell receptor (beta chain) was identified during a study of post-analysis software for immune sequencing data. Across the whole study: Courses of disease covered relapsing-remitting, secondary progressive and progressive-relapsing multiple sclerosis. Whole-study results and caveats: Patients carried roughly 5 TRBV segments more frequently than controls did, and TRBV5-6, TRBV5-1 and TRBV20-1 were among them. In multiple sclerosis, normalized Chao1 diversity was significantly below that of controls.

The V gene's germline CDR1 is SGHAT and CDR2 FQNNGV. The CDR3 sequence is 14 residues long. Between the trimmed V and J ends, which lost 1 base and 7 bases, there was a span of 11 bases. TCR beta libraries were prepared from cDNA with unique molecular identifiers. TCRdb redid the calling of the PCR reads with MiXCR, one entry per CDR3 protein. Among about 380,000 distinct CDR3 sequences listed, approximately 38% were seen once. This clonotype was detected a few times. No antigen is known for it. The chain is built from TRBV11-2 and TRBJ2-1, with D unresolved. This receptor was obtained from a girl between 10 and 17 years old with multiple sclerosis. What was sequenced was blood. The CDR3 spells CASSLVGLGNEQFF. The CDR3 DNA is TGTGCCAGCAGCTTAGTAGGATTGGGGAATGAGCAGTTCTTC.